One T cell receptor beta chain is described in this entry. Antigen: not known. These data are taken from a study of PD-L1 blockade in urothelial cancer. Across the study: Patients' prior chemotherapy regimens numbered 0 to 3. Regarding the study as a whole: Durable benefit accompanied greater 3-week expansion of tumor-associated blood clones.

This CDR3 has 13 amino acids. V shed 1 base, J shed 9 bases, and the junction held 3 bases outside the gene matches. CDR1 and CDR2 from the germline V gene are MGHRA and YSYEKL. Patient sample counts ranged from 1 to 8, pretreatment and on-treatment. The assay was immunoSEQ multiplex PCR, and TCRdb's table has in-frame clones only and misses some. The data show about 57,000 clones, around 83% seen once. The clonotype comes from a man in his fifties with urothelial cancer. The chain couples TRBV4-1 to TRBJ2-1; 7 bases match TRBD2. Material: PBMCs, obtained around atezolizumab (anti-PD-L1) treatment. CDR3 coding DNA: TGCGCCAGCAGCCAAGTGGGGGGGTCTGAGCAGTTCTTC. Translated, it gives CASSQVGGSEQFF.